This note documents a single T cell receptor beta chain sequence. Its antigen remains unknown. Germline CDR1 SGHNT, CDR2 YENEEA. V lost 5 bases and J 3 bases, leaving 10 bases between the germline ends. The CDR3 spans 13 residues. The data were taken from a study of cytomegalovirus exposure and HLA in healthy donors. Overall study results and limits: The number of N-insertions in an Asian-associated ancestry cluster was reportedly below the approximately 700-donor mean in a later analysis. Within an earlier analysis, most TCR beta V segments proved productive either about 87% or about 30% of the time. An apparent linkage of common viral pathogens to several of the most significant clusters emerged in a later analysis.

The PCR made use of 60 Vbeta and 13 Jbeta primers. The method was immunoSEQ multiplex PCR; TCRdb's version includes in-frame clones alone and lacks a portion of them. Of 90,000 to 110,000 clones listed, 65% to 85% are singletons. The TCR comes from a young man in good health and CMV-seronegative. Sequenced sample: PBMCs. The rearrangement links TRBV11-3 to TRBJ1-1; D remains ambiguous. This chain's CDR3 is CASSHDSDTEAFF. The DNA of the CDR3 is TGTGCCAGCAGCCACGACTCAGACACTGAAGCTTTCTTT.